The present T cell receptor (beta chain) was sequenced within a study of Graves' ophthalmopathy and Graves' hyperthyroidism. The sequenced template was RNA, covering the TCR beta CDR3 region. HTBI primers served in a first-round RT-PCR, which a second-round multiplex PCR followed. One entry per CDR3 protein, called by TCRdb with MiXCR from the multiplex PCR reads. The data hold a few hundred thousand distinct CDR3 sequences, with approximately 18% observed a single time. J was trimmed by 2 bases and V by 8 bases; bases with no gene match: 13. Germline CDR1 is SQVTM and CDR2 is ANQGSEA. This CDR3 comprises 15 residues. The PBMC fraction was derived from 10 ml of fresh peripheral blood.

J is TRBJ2-7 and V is TRBV29-1, with TRBD2 identical over 9 bases. The source of this sequence is an adult woman with stable Graves' hyperthyroidism. The sequenced sample was peripheral blood. CDR3 bases: TGCAGCACGCTCGGATTCGCGGGAGGGACCTACGAGCAGTACTTC. Protein sequence: CSTLGFAGGTYEQYF.